This TCR beta chain stems from a study of identical twins. General observations from the study: In drawing conclusions, the study used cross-sectional statistical analysis and did not follow the same donors.

In its sample, this clonotype was seen many times. No antigen is known for it. A single record per CDR3 protein comes from TCRdb applying MiXCR to the 5' RACE reads. The data hold approximately 590,000 distinct CDR3 sequences, with more than 9% observed a single time. J lost 4 bases, V lost 5 bases, and 7 bases had no gene match. There are 14 residues in the CDR3. Germline lookup yields CDR1 SGHAT and CDR2 FQNNGV. Another study also made use of these data, one on yellow fever vaccine responses in identical twins.

The clonotype originates from a woman between 18 and 29 years old in good health. This chain uses TRBV11-2 with TRBJ1-1; 7 bases fit TRBD1. Sequencing was done on a sample of PBMCs. CDR3 residues: CASSAGQVPTEAFF. The DNA for the CDR3 is TGTGCCAGCAGCGCCGGACAGGTCCCCACTGAAGCTTTCTTT. The whole variable domain, filled in from reference TRBV11-2 and TRBJ1-1, reads EAGVAQSPRYKIIEKRQSVAFWCNPISGHATLYWYQQILGQGPKLLIQFQNNGVVDDSQLPKDRFSAERLKGVDSTLKIQPAKLEDSAVYLCASSAGQVPTEAFFGQGTRLTVV.